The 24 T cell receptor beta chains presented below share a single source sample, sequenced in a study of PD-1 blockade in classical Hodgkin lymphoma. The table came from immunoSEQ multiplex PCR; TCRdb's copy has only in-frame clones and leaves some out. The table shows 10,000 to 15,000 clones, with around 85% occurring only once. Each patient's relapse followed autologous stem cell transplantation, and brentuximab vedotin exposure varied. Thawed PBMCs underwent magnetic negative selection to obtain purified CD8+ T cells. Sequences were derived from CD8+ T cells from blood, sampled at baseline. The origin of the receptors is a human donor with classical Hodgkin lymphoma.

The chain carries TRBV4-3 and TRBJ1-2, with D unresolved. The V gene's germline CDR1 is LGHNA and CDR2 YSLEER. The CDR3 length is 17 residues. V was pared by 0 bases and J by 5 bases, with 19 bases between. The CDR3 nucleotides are TGCGCCAGCAGCCAAGAGATAGGTCGAGGCGCAGAGTATGGCTACACCTTC. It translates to CASSQEIGRGAEYGYTF.

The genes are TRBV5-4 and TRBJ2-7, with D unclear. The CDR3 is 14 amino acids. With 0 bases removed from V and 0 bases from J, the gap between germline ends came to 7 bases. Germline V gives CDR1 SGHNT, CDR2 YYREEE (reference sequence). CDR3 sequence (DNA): TGTGCCAGCAGCTTGGTAGACAACTCCTACGAGCAGTACTTC. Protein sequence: CASSLVDNSYEQYF. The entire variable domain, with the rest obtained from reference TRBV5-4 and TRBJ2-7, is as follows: ETGVTQSPTHLIKTRGQQVTLRCSSQSGHNTVSWYQQALGQGPQFIFQYYREEENGRGNFPPRFSGLQFPNYSSELNVNALELDDSALYLCASSLVDNSYEQYFGPGTRLTVT.

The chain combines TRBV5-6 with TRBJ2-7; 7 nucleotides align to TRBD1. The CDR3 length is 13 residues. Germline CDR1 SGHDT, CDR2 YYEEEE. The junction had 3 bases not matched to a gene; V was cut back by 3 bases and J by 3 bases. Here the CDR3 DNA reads TGTGCCAGCAGCTGGGGGACAGACTACGAGCAGTACTTC. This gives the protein CASSWGTDYEQYF. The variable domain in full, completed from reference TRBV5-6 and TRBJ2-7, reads DAGVTQSPTHLIKTRGQQVTLRCSPKSGHDTVSWYQQALGQGPQFIFQYYEEEERQRGNFPDRFSGHQFPNYSSELNVNALLLGDSALYLCASSWGTDYEQYFGPGTRLTVT.

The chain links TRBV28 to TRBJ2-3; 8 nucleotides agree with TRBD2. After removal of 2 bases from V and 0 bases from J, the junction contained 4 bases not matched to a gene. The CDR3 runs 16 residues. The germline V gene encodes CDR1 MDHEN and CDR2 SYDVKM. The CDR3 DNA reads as TGTGCCAGCAGTTTAGCGGGGGGTGCTAGCACAGATACGCAGTATTTT. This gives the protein CASSLAGGASTDTQYF.

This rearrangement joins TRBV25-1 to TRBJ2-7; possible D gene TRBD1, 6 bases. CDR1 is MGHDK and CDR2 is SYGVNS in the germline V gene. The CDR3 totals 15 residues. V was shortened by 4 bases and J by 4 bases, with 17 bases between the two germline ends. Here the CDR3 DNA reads TGTGCCAGCAGTGCCGGGACACCCTGGGGATACGAGCAGTACTTC. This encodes CASSAGTPWGYEQYF.

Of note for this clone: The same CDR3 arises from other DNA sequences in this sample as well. The CDR3 bases are TGTGCCAGCAGCGGAGGAGGGGCCGAGCAGTACTTC. Its protein product is CASSGGGAEQYF. The chain is built from TRBV11-3 and TRBJ2-7, with D possibly matching TRBD2 (6 bases). V was shortened by 5 bases and J by 6 bases, with 11 bases between the two germline ends. Germline V gives CDR1 SGHNT, CDR2 YENEEA. This CDR3 has 12 residues. The full variable domain, rest sourced from reference TRBV11-3 and TRBJ2-7, is EAGVVQSPRYKIIEKKQPVAFWCNPISGHNTLYWYLQNLGQGPELLIRYENEEAVDDSQLPKDRFSAERLKGVDSTLKIQPAELGDSAVYLCASSGGGAEQYFGPGTRLTVT.

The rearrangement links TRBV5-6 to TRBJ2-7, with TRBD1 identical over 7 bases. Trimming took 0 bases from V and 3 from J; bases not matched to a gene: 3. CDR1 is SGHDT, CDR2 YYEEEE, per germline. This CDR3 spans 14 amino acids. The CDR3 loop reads CASSLGQGLYEQYF. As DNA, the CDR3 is TGTGCCAGCAGCTTGGGACAGGGTCTCTACGAGCAGTACTTC.

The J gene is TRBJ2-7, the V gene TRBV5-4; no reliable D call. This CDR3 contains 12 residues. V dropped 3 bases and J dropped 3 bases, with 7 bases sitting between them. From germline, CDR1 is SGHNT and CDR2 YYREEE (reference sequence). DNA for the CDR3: TGTGCCAGCAGCTCGATGAACTACGAGCAGTACTTC. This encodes CASSSMNYEQYF.

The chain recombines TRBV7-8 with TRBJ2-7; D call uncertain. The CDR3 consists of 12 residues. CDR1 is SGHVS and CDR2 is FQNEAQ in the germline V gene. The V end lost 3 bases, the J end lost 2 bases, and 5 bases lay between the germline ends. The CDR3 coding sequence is TGTGCCAGCAGCTTCTCGCCCTACGAGCAGTACTTC. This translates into CASSFSPYEQYF.

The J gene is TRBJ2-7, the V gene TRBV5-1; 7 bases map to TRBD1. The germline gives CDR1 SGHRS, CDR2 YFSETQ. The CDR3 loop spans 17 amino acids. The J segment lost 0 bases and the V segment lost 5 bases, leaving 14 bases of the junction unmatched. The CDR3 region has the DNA TGCGCCAGCAGTGCTCCTCGGACAGGATCGAGCTCCTACGAGCAGTACTTC. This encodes CASSAPRTGSSSYEQYF.

CDR3 protein: CASSWASNQPQHF. The CDR3, as DNA: TGTGCCAGCAGTTGGGCATCAAATCAGCCCCAGCATTTT. The genes are TRBV27 and TRBJ1-5; D is uncertain. Trimming stripped 4 bases from V and 4 bases from J, with 8 bases between. This CDR3 is built from 13 residues. In germline, CDR1 is MNHEY, CDR2 SMNVEV (reference sequence).

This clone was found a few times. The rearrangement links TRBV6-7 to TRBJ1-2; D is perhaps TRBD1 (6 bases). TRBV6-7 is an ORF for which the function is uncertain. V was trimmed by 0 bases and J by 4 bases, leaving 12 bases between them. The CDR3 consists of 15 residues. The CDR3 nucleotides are TGTGCCAGCAGTTACTCGATTGGGGGCGGCTATGGCTACACCTTC. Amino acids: CASSYSIGGGYGYTF.

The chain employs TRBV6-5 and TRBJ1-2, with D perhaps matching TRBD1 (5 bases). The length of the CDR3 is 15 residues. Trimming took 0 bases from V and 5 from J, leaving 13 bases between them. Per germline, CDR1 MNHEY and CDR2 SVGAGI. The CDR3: CASSYSTDTSYGYTF. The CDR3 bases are TGTGCCAGCAGTTACTCGACGGACACCTCTTATGGCTACACCTTC.

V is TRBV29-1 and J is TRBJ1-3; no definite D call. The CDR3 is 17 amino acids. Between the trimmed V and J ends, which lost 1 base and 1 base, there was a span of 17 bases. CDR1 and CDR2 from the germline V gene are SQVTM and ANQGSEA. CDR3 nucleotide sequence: TGCAGCGTTGAAGGCTGGGGTAGCGGTTCTTCTGGAAACACCATATATTTT. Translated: CSVEGWGSGSSGNTIYF.

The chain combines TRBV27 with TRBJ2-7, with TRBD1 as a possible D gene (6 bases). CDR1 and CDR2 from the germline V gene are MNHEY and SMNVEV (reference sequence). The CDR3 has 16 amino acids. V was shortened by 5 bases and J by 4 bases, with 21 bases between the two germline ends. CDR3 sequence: CASSLYLPGQRYEQYF. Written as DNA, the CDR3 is TGTGCCAGCAGTCTTTATCTTCCGGGACAACGGTACGAGCAGTACTTC.

This CDR3 reads CASSSGPPRADTQYF. CDR3 bases: TGTGCCAGCAGCTCAGGACCCCCGAGGGCAGATACGCAGTATTTT. V and J are TRBV7-9 and TRBJ2-3, with D perhaps TRBD2 (5 bases). The V gene's germline CDR1 is SEHNR and CDR2 FQNEAQ (reference sequence). V was pared by 4 bases and J by 4 bases, with 15 bases between. This CDR3 region has 15 residues.

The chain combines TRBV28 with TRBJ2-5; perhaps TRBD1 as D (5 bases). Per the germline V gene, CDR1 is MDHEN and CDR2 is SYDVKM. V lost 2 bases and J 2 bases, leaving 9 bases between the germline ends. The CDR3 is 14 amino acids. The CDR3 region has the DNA TGTGCCAGCAGTTTACCAGGGCGGCAAGAGACCCAGTACTTC. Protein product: CASSLPGRQETQYF.

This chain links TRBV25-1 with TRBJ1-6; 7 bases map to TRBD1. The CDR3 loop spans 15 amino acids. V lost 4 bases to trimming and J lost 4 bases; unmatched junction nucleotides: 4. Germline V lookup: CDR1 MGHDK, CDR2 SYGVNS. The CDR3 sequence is CASSGGTAYNSPLHF. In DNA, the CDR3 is TGTGCCAGCAGTGGGGGGACAGCTTATAATTCACCCCTCCACTTT.

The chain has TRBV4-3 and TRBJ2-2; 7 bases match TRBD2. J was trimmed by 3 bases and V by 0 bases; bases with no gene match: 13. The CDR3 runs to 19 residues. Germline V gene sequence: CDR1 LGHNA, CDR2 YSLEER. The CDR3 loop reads CASSQDPGRSRGDTGELFF. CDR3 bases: TGCGCCAGCAGCCAAGACCCGGGCCGCAGCCGGGGGGACACCGGGGAGCTGTTTTTT.

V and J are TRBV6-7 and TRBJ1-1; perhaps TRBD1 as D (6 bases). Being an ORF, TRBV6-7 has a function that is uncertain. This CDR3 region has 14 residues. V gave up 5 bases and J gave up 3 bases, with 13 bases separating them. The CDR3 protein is CASSKGHNDTEAFF. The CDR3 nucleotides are TGTGCCAGCAGTAAGGGACACAATGACACTGAAGCTTTCTTT.

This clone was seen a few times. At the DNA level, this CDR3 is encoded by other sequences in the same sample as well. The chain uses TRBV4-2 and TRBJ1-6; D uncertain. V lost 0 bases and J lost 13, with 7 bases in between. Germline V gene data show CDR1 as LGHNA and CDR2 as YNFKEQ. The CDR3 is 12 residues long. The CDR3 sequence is CASSQDSSPLHF. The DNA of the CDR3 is TGTGCCAGCAGCCAAGATTCGAGCCCCCTCCACTTT.

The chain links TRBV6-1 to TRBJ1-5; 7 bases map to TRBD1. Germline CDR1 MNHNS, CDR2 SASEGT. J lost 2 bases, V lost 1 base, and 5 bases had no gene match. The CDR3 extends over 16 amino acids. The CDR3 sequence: CASSEVRTGRNQPQHF. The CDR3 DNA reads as TGTGCCAGCAGTGAAGTGCGGACAGGTCGCAATCAGCCCCAGCATTTT.

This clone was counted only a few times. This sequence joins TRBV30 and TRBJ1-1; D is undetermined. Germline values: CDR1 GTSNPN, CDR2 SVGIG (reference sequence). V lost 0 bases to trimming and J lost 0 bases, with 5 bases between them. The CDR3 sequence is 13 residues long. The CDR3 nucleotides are TGTGCCTGGAGTGTACGGATGAACACTGAAGCTTTCTTT. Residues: CAWSVRMNTEAFF.

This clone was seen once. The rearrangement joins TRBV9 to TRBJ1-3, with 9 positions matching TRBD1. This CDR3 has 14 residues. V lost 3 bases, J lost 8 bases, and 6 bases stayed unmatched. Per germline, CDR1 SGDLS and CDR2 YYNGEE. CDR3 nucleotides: TGTGCCAGCAGCGACCCGGGACAGGGATACACCATATATTTT. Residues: CASSDPGQGYTIYF.